This is a list of T cell receptor beta chains from one sample in a study of cytomegalovirus exposure and HLA in healthy donors. Some clones are missing from TCRdb's copy, which holds only in-frame ones; the method was immunoSEQ multiplex PCR. There are about 160,000 clones in the sample; about 81% occur only once, and roughly 3% lies in the top ten. The sample was PBMCs. Receptor source: a woman between 50 and 59 years old in good health and CMV-seropositive. Each CDR3 is given with its conserved first and last residue. The D gene is left open where the match is weak. Clone size, where shown, is once, few, many, or a class for clones that have expanded.

>NA|TRBV5-1|NA|TRBJ1-1
TGCGCCAGTAATGAGGGCGGGACGGCTGAAGCTTTCTTT
CASNEGGTAEAFF
>TRBD1|TRBV19|NA|TRBJ1-2
TGTGCCAGTAGCCCCGACAGGGGAAAAACTGACTATGGCTACACCTTC
CASSPDRGKTDYGYTF
>NA|TRBV25-1|few|TRBJ1-1
TGTGCCAGCCCTCCAGAGAACACTGAAGCTTTCTTT
CASPPENTEAFF
>NA|TRBV25-1|NA|TRBJ2-4
TGTGCCAGCAGTGATTGGGGCGGCGACATTCAGTACTTC
CASSDWGGDIQYF
>TRBD2|TRBV29-1|NA|TRBJ2-7
TGCAGCGCAGTGACTAGCGGGGGGACTTACGAGCAGTACTTC
CSAVTSGGTYEQYF
>NA|TRBV5-6|NA|TRBJ2-4
TGTGCCAGCAGCCGGGGGACCTCAGGCAAAAACATTCAGTACTTC
CASSRGTSGKNIQYF
>TRBD1|TRBV5-1|NA|TRBJ2-3
TGCGCCAGCAGCTTGGGACAGGGCGCAGATACGCAGTATTTT
CASSLGQGADTQYF
>NA|TRBV2|few|TRBJ2-1
TGTGCCAGCAGTGCCGGGACATCGTCCTACAATGAGCAGTTCTTC
CASSAGTSSYNEQFF
>TRBD2|TRBV5-6|NA|TRBJ2-1
TGTGCCAGCAGCCCGGGGACTAGCGGGGGGAATGAGCAGTTCTTC
CASSPGTSGGNEQFF
>TRBD2|TRBV27|NA|TRBJ2-3
TGTGCCAGCAGTCTTAGACTAGCGGGGATCACAGATACGCAGTATTTT
CASSLRLAGITDTQYF
>NA|TRBV11-2|NA|TRBJ2-7
TGTGCCAGCAGCTTATTACAGGGGGGGTACGAGCAGTACTTC
CASSLLQGGYEQYF
>NA|TRBV30|few|TRBJ2-5
TGTGCCTGGAGCGACCTCGGGTGGACCCAGTACTTC
CAWSDLGWTQYF
>NA|TRBV29-1|NA|TRBJ2-1
TGCAGCGGCATTAGCTCCTACAATGAGCAGTTCTTC
CSGISSYNEQFF
>TRBD1|TRBV7-9|NA|TRBJ1-1
TGTGCCAGCAGCTTGTCAGGGGGCGCAGGTGAAGCTTTCTTT
CASSLSGGAGEAFF
>TRBD1|TRBV15|NA|TRBJ1-2
TGTGCCACCAGCAGAGTTGGGACAGGAGGGCTTATCTATGGCTACACCTTC
CATSRVGTGGLIYGYTF
>NA|TRBV6-1|few|TRBJ2-5
TGTGCCAGCAGTGAAGCGGGGGGCGGGAGCAGGGAGACCCAGTACTTC
CASSEAGGGSRETQYF
>NA|TRBV7-8|NA|TRBJ1-1
TGTGCCAGCAGCTCCCGGTCGAACACTGAAGCTTTCTTT
CASSSRSNTEAFF
>NA|TRBV5-6|NA|TRBJ1-5
TGTGCCAGCAGCCCCGGCGGGTATAGCAATCAGCCCCAGCATTTT
CASSPGGYSNQPQHF
>NA|TRBV6-5|NA|TRBJ2-1
TGTGCCACTACGACAGGAGACTACAATGAGCAGTTCTTC
CATTTGDYNEQFF
>NA|TRBV4-1|NA|TRBJ2-5
TGCGCCAGCAGCCCGGGGTTGGGTAAAGAGACCCAGTACTTC
CASSPGLGKETQYF
>NA|TRBV25-1|NA|TRBJ1-4
TGTGCCAGCAGTGAACAGGGGCGTTATGAAAAACTGTTTTTT
CASSEQGRYEKLFF
>NA|TRBV27|NA|TRBJ1-4
TGTGCCAGCAGTTTATCGCCATTCGGACAGCCTGATGAAAAACTGTTTTTT
CASSLSPFGQPDEKLFF